Below, 21 T cell receptor beta chains from the same sample are listed, as sequenced in a study of T cell responses to AZD1222 COVID-19 vaccine. Sequencing was performed with immunoSEQ multiplex PCR; in TCRdb, only in-frame clones are kept and a portion is missing. The sample consists of 75,000 to 100,000 clones, more than 75% of them appearing once. Specimen: peripheral blood, collected on day 0 of AZD1222 vaccination. The receptors come from an adult in good health.

This chain joins TRBV25-1 and TRBJ1-1, with 9 nucleotides matching TRBD1. Germline CDR1 is MGHDK and CDR2 is SYGVNS. CDR3 length: 14 amino acids. V was pared by 6 bases and J by 3 bases, with 5 bases of the junction left unmatched. The CDR3 region has the DNA TGTGCCAGCAGCTTTGACAGGGGGGACACTGAAGCTTTCTTT. The encoded protein is CASSFDRGDTEAFF.

The chain links TRBV5-1 to TRBJ2-7, with 9 bases matching TRBD2. The CDR3 runs to 15 residues. Germline V gene lookup returns CDR1 SGHRS and CDR2 YFSETQ. The trim removed 3 bases at V and 2 bases at J, leaving 6 bases unmatched. The CDR3 reads CASSWGSGRAYEQYF. DNA for the CDR3: TGCGCCAGCAGCTGGGGTAGCGGGAGAGCCTACGAGCAGTACTTC.

V is TRBV2 and J is TRBJ2-7, with a weak D call TRBD2 (5 bases). Germline V gives CDR1 SNHLY, CDR2 FYNNEI. The CDR3 sequence is 10 residues long. Deletions cut 7 bases from V and 6 bases from J, with 7 bases between. The CDR3: CASIGSEQYF. CDR3 nucleotides: TGTGCCAGCATAGGGAGCGAGCAGTACTTC.

This chain connects TRBV5-1 to TRBJ2-1, with TRBD2 matching 11 bases. V gave up 3 bases and J gave up 6 bases; unmatched junction bases: 5. CDR1 and CDR2 (germline): SGHRS, YFSETQ. The CDR3 is 15 amino acids. DNA of the CDR3: TGCGCCAGCAGCTCCGGGACTAGCGGTCTCAATGAGCAGTTCTTC. Its translation: CASSSGTSGLNEQFF.

The V gene is TRBV11-2, the J gene TRBJ2-7; D not resolved. Trimming left V 5 bases short and J 0 bases short, with 5 bases between. The CDR3 has 12 amino acids. The V gene's germline CDR1 is SGHAT and CDR2 FQNNGV. CDR3 DNA: TGTGCCAGCAGCCCCAGCTCCTACGAGCAGTACTTC. Translating gives CASSPSSYEQYF.

This chain connects TRBV4-3 to TRBJ2-7, with a weak D call TRBD1 (5 bases). The CDR3 runs 13 residues. Looked up from germline, CDR1 is LGHNA and CDR2 is YSLEER. Trimming stripped 1 base from V and 6 bases from J, with 10 bases between. CDR3 sequence: CASSQGSGFEQYF. In nucleotides, the CDR3 is TGCGCCAGCAGCCAAGGGTCAGGGTTCGAGCAGTACTTC.

The V call is TRBV9, the J call TRBJ1-3, with unresolved D. This CDR3 has 13 residues. Germline V gene sequence: CDR1 SGDLS, CDR2 YYNGEE. V dropped 4 bases and J dropped 2 bases, with 7 bases sitting between them. The CDR3 sequence is CASSPVPGNTIYF. CDR3 coding DNA: TGTGCCAGCAGCCCGGTACCTGGAAACACCATATATTTT. Together with reference TRBV9 and TRBJ1-3, the CDR3 gives the full variable domain: DSGVTQTPKHLITATGQRVTLRCSPRSGDLSVYWYQQSLDQGLQFLIQYYNGEERAKGNILERFSAQQFPDLHSELNLSSLELGDSALYFCASSPVPGNTIYFGEGSWLTVV.

This clone was seen only once. The rearrangement links TRBV6-5 to TRBJ1-1, with 8 bases identical to TRBD1. This CDR3 comprises 14 residues. CDR1 and CDR2 (germline): MNHEY, SVGAGI. The junction had 2 bases not matched to a gene; V was cut back by 4 bases and J by 1 base. The CDR3 DNA reads TGTGCCAGCAGTTTTACAGGGGGGAACACTGAAGCTTTCTTT. Translated: CASSFTGGNTEAFF.

This clone appeared once. The V call is TRBV6-5, the J call TRBJ2-7, with 10 bases that match TRBD2. V lost 7 bases to trimming and J lost 0 bases; unmatched junction nucleotides: 6. This CDR3 contains 15 residues. Per germline, CDR1 MNHEY and CDR2 SVGAGI. The chain's CDR3 is CASTQSSGSSYEQYF. The CDR3 DNA reads TGTGCCAGCACCCAATCTAGCGGGAGCTCCTACGAGCAGTACTTC.

The V call is TRBV19, the J call TRBJ1-6; TRBD1 might be the D (5 bases). The V and J ends lost 7 bases and 5 bases respectively, with 12 bases between them. CDR1 LNHDA and CDR2 SQIVND come from the germline V gene (reference sequence). The length of the CDR3 is 14 residues. The CDR3 coding sequence is TGTGCCAGTAAGGGGCCAACAAATAATTCACCCCTCCACTTT. Its translation: CASKGPTNNSPLHF.

The chain joins TRBV2 to TRBJ2-3; tentative D call: TRBD1 (6 bases). Trimming cost V 6 bases and J 1 base, with 17 bases left between them. CDR1 is SNHLY, CDR2 FYNNEI, per germline. The CDR3 has 16 amino acids. CDR3: CASSPPQGRGTDTQYF. As DNA, the CDR3 is TGTGCCAGCAGCCCCCCACAGGGACGGGGCACAGATACGCAGTATTTT. Looking up the rest from reference TRBV2 and TRBJ2-3 gives the full variable domain: EPEVTQTPSHQVTQMGQEVILRCVPISNHLYFYWYRQILGQKVEFLVSFYNNEISEKSEIFDDQFSVERPDGSNFTLKIRSTKLEDSAMYFCASSPPQGRGTDTQYFGPGTRLTVL.

This chain connects TRBV28 to TRBJ2-7; D unclear. The CDR3 consists of 15 residues. The V and J ends lost 7 bases and 5 bases respectively, with 21 bases between them. CDR1 and CDR2 from the germline V gene are MDHEN and SYDVKM. CDR3 sequence: CASTSNERPFNEQYF. CDR3 bases: TGTGCCAGCACTTCGAACGAACGACCGTTTAACGAGCAGTACTTC.

The rearrangement joins TRBV15 to TRBJ2-2; 9 bases agree with TRBD2. Losses at the gene ends were 0 bases for V and 5 bases for J; bases not matched to a gene: 7. The CDR3 runs to 17 residues. CDR1 is LNHNV, CDR2 YYDKDF, per germline (reference sequence). The chain's CDR3 is CATSRDRRLAGTGELFF. The CDR3 region has the DNA TGTGCCACCAGCAGAGATCGTAGGCTAGCGGGAACCGGGGAGCTGTTTTTT.

The CDR3 loop reads CASSADGDYEQYF. CDR3 nucleotides: TGTGCCAGCAGTGCGGACGGGGACTACGAGCAGTACTTC. The chain has TRBV2 and TRBJ2-7; a weak D match, TRBD2 (5 bases). This CDR3 is 13 amino acids long. From germline, CDR1 is SNHLY and CDR2 FYNNEI. V was shortened by 4 bases and J by 3 bases, with 10 bases between the two germline ends.

This rearrangement joins TRBV4-3 to TRBJ1-2; perhaps TRBD1 as D (6 bases). V lost 5 bases and J lost 8, with 21 bases in between. Germline values: CDR1 LGHNA, CDR2 YSLEER. CDR3 length equals 15 residues. CDR3 coding DNA: TGCGCCAGCAGCTTAAGTTTGAGGACAGTAAAGGGCTACACCTTC. This sequence encodes CASSLSLRTVKGYTF.

CDR3 in amino acids: CASSSSGGVTETQYF. CDR3 nucleotide sequence: TGTGCCAGCAGTTCGTCGGGGGGGGTAACGGAGACCCAGTACTTC. This sequence joins TRBV28 and TRBJ2-5; 8 nucleotides agree with TRBD2. Germline CDR1 reads MDHEN; CDR2 reads SYDVKM. The junction had 9 bases not matched to a gene; V was cut back by 4 bases and J by 5 bases. The CDR3 has 15 residues.

This clone was found once. The V call is TRBV9, the J call TRBJ1-1; D unresolved. CDR1 and CDR2 from the germline V gene are SGDLS and YYNGEE. The CDR3 spans 13 residues. Trimming took off 4 bases at V and 4 bases at J, with 11 bases between the two ends. The CDR3 DNA sequence: TGTGCCAGCAGCCCCACTCCAGGCACTGAAGCTTTCTTT. It codes for CASSPTPGTEAFF.

This sequence joins TRBV9 and TRBJ2-7; TRBD2 is a possible D gene (5 bases). Germline lookup yields CDR1 SGDLS and CDR2 YYNGEE. The V end lost 4 bases, the J end lost 2 bases, and 16 bases lay between the germline ends. CDR3 size: 15 residues. CDR3 amino acids: CASSSLGGSPYEQYF. As DNA, the CDR3 is TGTGCCAGCAGCTCCCTGGGTGGGAGCCCCTACGAGCAGTACTTC.

This sequence joins TRBV24-1 and TRBJ2-1, with D perhaps TRBD2 (5 bases). CDR1 is KGHDR, CDR2 SFDVKD, per germline. This CDR3 is built from 12 residues. With 10 bases removed from V and 6 bases from J, the gap between germline ends came to 12 bases. In DNA, the CDR3 is TGTGCCACGAATGGACGGGGCAATGAGCAGTTCTTC. It translates to CATNGRGNEQFF.

The V and J genes are TRBV7-9 and TRBJ2-7, with no clear D. There are 14 residues in the CDR3. V lost 4 bases and J 7 bases, leaving 17 bases between the germline ends. The germline CDR1 and CDR2 sequences are SEHNR and FQNEAQ (reference sequence). Written as DNA, the CDR3 is TGTGCCAGCAGCTCCCCCCCGGGCAATTTGGAGCAGTACTTC. It translates to CASSSPPGNLEQYF.

The rearrangement uses TRBV2 and TRBJ1-2; no clear D gene. The CDR3 loop spans 13 amino acids. From germline, CDR1 is SNHLY and CDR2 FYNNEI. V shed 4 bases and J shed 4 bases, with 10 bases lying between them. This chain's CDR3 is CASSAQNLYGYTF. CDR3 coding DNA: TGTGCCAGCAGTGCACAGAATCTCTATGGCTACACCTTC.